This T cell receptor beta chain was captured in a study of T cell repertoires in cytomegalovirus infection. Overall study: Well-studied HLA-B-restricted CMV epitopes were used in the study alongside recently identified HLA-C-restricted ones. Shared public TCR beta signatures pointed to both CMV infection and a matching HLA type. Study-level findings and limits: HLA-C-restricted CMV clonotypes gave the most frequent clonotype in two of eight donors. Summed frequency of shared TCR beta families picked out CMV carriers who also had the relevant HLA.

A single record per CDR3 protein comes from TCRdb applying MiXCR to the reads. The data hold hundreds of thousands of distinct CDR3 sequences, with around 30% observed a single time. To note about this clonotype: Its antigen is still unknown.

V was pared by 0 bases and J by 6 bases, with 12 bases between. Germline V CDR1 and CDR2: SGDLS, YYNGEE. CDR3 length equals 14 residues. The input for sequencing was cultured PBMCs, taken from culture after CMV antigen stimulation. The TCR comes from a human donor in good health (CMV status not recorded). Some clones in this sample may be carry-over from other donors' samples. The rearrangement links TRBV9 to TRBJ1-2; weak D call: TRBD1 (5 bases). Here the CDR3 DNA reads TGTGCCAGCAGCGTAGTTGGGGGTTCGGATGGCTACACCTTC. Amino acid sequence: CASSVVGGSDGYTF. The variable domain in full, completed from reference TRBV9 and TRBJ1-2, reads DSGVTQTPKHLITATGQRVTLRCSPRSGDLSVYWYQQSLDQGLQFLIQYYNGEERAKGNILERFSAQQFPDLHSELNLSSLELGDSALYFCASSVVGGSDGYTFGSGTRLTVV.